Listed below are T cell receptor beta chains from one sample, sequenced in a study of T cell responses to AZD1222 COVID-19 vaccine. Clones were sequenced by immunoSEQ multiplex PCR, and TCRdb holds only the in-frame ones, with some missing. Of more than 110,000 clones in the sample, 75% to 90% were seen once. Sequenced material: peripheral blood, taken on day 0 of AZD1222 vaccination. These receptors came from an adult in good health. Both conserved end residues are part of each CDR3. D genes are given only for firm matches. Size values are once, few and many counts, or a class for expanded clones, and some rows have none.

abundance	d_gene	v_gene	j_gene	CDR3aa	CDR3nt
NA	TRBD1	TRBV10-2	TRBJ1-2	CASSDPIQGNGYTF	TGCGCCAGCAGTGACCCTATACAGGGGAATGGCTACACCTTC
NA	TRBD1	TRBV5-1	TRBJ2-3	CASRPHNRGSTDTQYF	TGCGCCAGCAGACCACACAACAGGGGAAGCACAGATACGCAGTATTTT
NA	NA	TRBV7-2	TRBJ1-2	CASTLAVMYGYTF	TGTGCCAGCACCCTGGCTGTAATGTATGGCTACACCTTC
NA	TRBD2	TRBV7-2	TRBJ2-5	CASSLGVGTSGSTQYF	TGTGCCAGCAGCTTAGGTGTTGGGACTAGCGGGAGTACTCAGTACTTC
once	TRBD2	TRBV28	TRBJ2-1	CASRLAGGLDEQFF	TGTGCCAGCAGATTAGCGGGAGGGTTAGATGAGCAGTTCTTC
NA	TRBD1	TRBV19	TRBJ1-3	CASSPGGNTIYF	TGTGCCAGTAGTCCAGGGGGGAACACCATATATTTT
NA	NA	TRBV11-2	TRBJ1-1	CASSFYSIGGSAFF	TGTGCCAGCAGCTTTTACTCTATTGGCGGCTCAGCTTTCTTT
once	NA	TRBV30	TRBJ1-6	CAWNGDMAFNSPLHF	TGTGCCTGGAATGGGGACATGGCCTTTAATTCACCCCTCCACTTT
NA	NA	TRBV19	TRBJ1-2	CASSTRGASVYGYTF	TGTGCCAGTAGTACTCGAGGTGCTTCCGTCTATGGCTACACCTTC
NA	NA	TRBV18	TRBJ1-4	CASSPQGREKLFF	TGTGCCAGCTCACCGCAGGGACGGGAAAAACTGTTTTTT
once	NA	TRBV5-6	TRBJ2-5	CASSLWGTGTIYF	NA
NA	NA	TRBV5-4	TRBJ1-1	CASSWDGKGEFF	TGTGCCAGCAGCTGGGACGGGAAGGGGGAGTTCTTT
once	NA	TRBV27	TRBJ2-1	CASSLPSGTPGYNEQFF	TGTGCCAGCAGTTTACCCTCAGGAACCCCGGGGTACAATGAGCAGTTCTTC
NA	TRBD1	TRBV18	TRBJ1-5	CASSGTGGNQPQHF	TGTGCCAGCTCCGGGACAGGGGGCAATCAGCCCCAGCATTTT
NA	NA	TRBV28	TRBJ1-2	CASSNTITDNYGYTF	TGTGCCAGCAGTAATACCATAACGGATAACTATGGCTACACCTTC
NA	NA	TRBV28	TRBJ1-2	CASRQGFNGYTF	TGTGCCAGCAGGCAGGGGTTTAATGGCTACACCTTC
NA	TRBD2	TRBV13	TRBJ2-2	CASSLRLAGGQNTGELFF	TGTGCCAGCAGCTTACGACTAGCGGGAGGACAGAACACCGGGGAGCTGTTTTTT
NA	NA	TRBV9	TRBJ1-1	CASSRTDEPNTEAFF	TGTGCCAGCAGCCGGACAGATGAACCGAACACTGAAGCTTTCTTT
NA	NA	TRBV30	TRBJ1-5	CAWRLGGPQHF	TGTGCCTGGAGGCTCGGGGGGCCCCAGCATTTT
once	NA	TRBV19	TRBJ1-1	CASSEGTAFF	TGTGCCAGTAGTGAAGGAACGGCTTTCTTT
NA	NA	TRBV3-1/TRBV3-2	TRBJ1-1	CASSQWAPGNTEAFF	TGTGCCAGCAGCCAATGGGCTCCGGGGAACACTGAAGCTTTCTTT
once	NA	TRBV2	TRBJ2-7	CASSSTSYEQYF	TGTGCCAGCAGTTCCACCTCCTACGAGCAGTACTTC
few	NA	TRBV20-1	TRBJ2-1	CSTQINEQFF	TGCAGTACCCAGATCAATGAGCAGTTCTTC